The entry that follows covers one T cell receptor (beta chain) sequence. Its target is unknown. Libraries were prepared by immunoSEQ multiplex PCR; TCRdb keeps only in-frame clonotypes and omits some of them. This table has fewer than 90,000 clones, around 84% appearing once. This CDR3 region has 16 residues. Germline CDR1 is MGHDK and CDR2 is SYGVNS. Trimming cost V 6 bases and J 7 bases; bases outside gene matches: 12. The sample belongs to a study of T cell responses to AZD1222 COVID-19 vaccine. Notes on the study in general: Dominant CD4 TCR responses targeted spike regions 160-218 and 743-854. Reportedly, nearly half the spike-specific TCRs target unmutated variant regions. Seropositive status at baseline applied to only six AZD1222 recipients. With two AZD1222 doses given, Spike-specific TCR breadth and depth both rose.

This TCR came from an adult who received the AZD1222 COVID-19 vaccine. V gene TRBV25-1 combines with J gene TRBJ2-1; TRBD1 aligns across 10 bases. Material: peripheral blood, obtained 28 days after the second AZD1222 dose. The DNA for the CDR3 is TGTGCCAGCAGCACCGGACAGGGGGATTGGGGGAATGAGCAGTTCTTC. Amino acid sequence: CASSTGQGDWGNEQFF.